This TCR beta chain originates from a study of blood T cell repertoires in COVID-19. V lost 7 bases, J lost 4 bases, and 19 bases lay in between. In germline, CDR1 is LNHDA, CDR2 SQIVND (reference sequence). The CDR3 runs to 16 residues. In the authors' methods: It was from reference gene primer amplification that nucleated cell counts were estimated. TCRdb's copy holds only in-frame clones and misses some; the assay was immunoSEQ multiplex PCR. That table supplies the V and J calls and clone size; D and trimming were determined from the DNA. The table shows tens of thousands of clones, with roughly nine tenths occurring only once.

The sequenced sample was peripheral blood. The V and J genes are TRBV19 and TRBJ2-2; tentative D call: TRBD1 (5 bases). The TCR comes from a man aged 60 to 75 with COVID-19, enrolled during active disease. The CDR3 DNA reads TGTGCCAGTACCCCCGCCAACAGGCCCGGCACCGGGGAGCTGTTTTTT. Translation gives CASTPANRPGTGELFF.